The text below deals with one T cell receptor (beta chain). Its antigen is currently unknown. This sample is drawn from a study of T cell repertoires in cytomegalovirus infection. V lost 0 bases, J lost 3 bases, and 9 bases lay in between. The CDR3 covers 14 residues. Germline V gene sequence: CDR1 LGHNA, CDR2 YSLEER. Each CDR3 protein gets one entry after TCRdb re-called the reads with MiXCR. The sample carries 310,000 or so distinct CDR3 sequences, roughly 25% recorded once. The receptor was isolated from a human donor in good health (CMV status not recorded). Some clones in this sample may be carry-over from other donors' samples. The sample in question was cultured PBMCs, obtained from culture after CMV antigen stimulation. This chain links TRBV4-3 with TRBJ2-7; D is possibly TRBD1 (6 bases). CDR3 protein: CASSQDARGYEQYF. The CDR3 nucleotides are TGCGCCAGCAGCCAAGATGCCAGGGGCTACGAGCAGTACTTC.